Following are 28 T cell receptor beta chains from one sample sequenced in a study of T cell repertoires in cytomegalovirus infection. TCRdb used MiXCR to reprocess the reads, holding one entry per CDR3 protein. Seen here are 600,000 to 700,000 distinct CDR3 sequences, around a third observed once, and the top ten hold roughly 20%. No antigen has been assigned to these receptors. Sequencing used cultured PBMCs, obtained from culture after CMV antigen stimulation. The receptors here all came from a human donor in good health (CMV status not recorded). Some clones in this sample may be carry-over from other donors' samples.

The gene calls are TRBV29-1 and TRBJ2-7; a weak D match, TRBD1 (6 bases). The V gene lost 4 bases and the J gene lost 0 bases, with 10 bases spanning the gap. The germline gives CDR1 SQVTM, CDR2 ANQGSEA. This CDR3 has 13 amino acids. For the CDR3, the DNA is TGCAGCGTTGTGGACAGAGGCTCCTACGAGCAGTACTTC. Its protein is CSVVDRGSYEQYF.

The genes are TRBV7-2 and TRBJ2-2, with D maybe TRBD2 (6 bases). The ends were cut back, 1 base at V and 6 bases at J, with 9 bases in the middle. CDR1 is SGHTA and CDR2 is FQGNSA in the germline V gene. The CDR3 consists of 14 residues. The CDR3, as DNA: TGTGCCAGCAGCTTAGTGCGGGATGCCGGGGAGCTGTTTTTT. It is translated as CASSLVRDAGELFF.

V is TRBV4-1 and J is TRBJ2-1; D gene unclear. The V and J ends lost 3 bases and 7 bases respectively, with 4 bases between them. The CDR3 contains 11 residues. Germline CDR1 is MGHRA and CDR2 is YSYEKL. The CDR3 DNA is TGCGCCAGCAGCCATGTGAATGAGCAGTTCTTC. Protein: CASSHVNEQFF.

This clonotype has at least ten counts. V and J are TRBV7-2 and TRBJ2-5; D remains unclear. Germline V lookup: CDR1 SGHTA, CDR2 FQGNSA. The CDR3 contains 13 residues. V was pared by 0 bases and J by 5 bases, with 7 bases between. The CDR3 protein is CASSLAFGETQYF. The DNA for the CDR3 is TGTGCCAGCAGCTTAGCGTTTGGCGAGACCCAGTACTTC.

The rearrangement uses TRBV12-5 and TRBJ2-1; a weak D match, TRBD1 (5 bases). CDR1 is LGHNT and CDR2 is FRNRAP in the germline V gene. The CDR3 totals 13 residues. Trimming left V 5 bases short and J 12 bases short, with 17 bases between. In nucleotides, the CDR3 is TGTGCTAGTGGTCCACATACAGGCATCGGGCAGTTCTTC. It specifies CASGPHTGIGQFF. Full variable domain (rest looked up from reference TRBV12-5 and TRBJ2-1): DARVTQTPRHKVTEMGQEVTMRCQPILGHNTVFWYRQTMMQGLELLAYFRNRAPLDDSGMPKDRFSAEMPDATLATLKIQPSEPRDSAVYFCASGPHTGIGQFFGPGTRLTVL.

This chain connects TRBV12-3 or TRBV12-4 to TRBJ2-2; no definite D call. The CDR3 covers 14 residues. Deletions cut 2 bases from V and 6 bases from J, with 10 bases between. In DNA, the CDR3 is TGTGCCAGCAGTTTACTGGGAAGCGCCGGGGAGCTGTTTTTT. Translation: CASSLLGSAGELFF.

This clonotype was detected a few times. The chain uses TRBV10-3 and TRBJ2-7, with 9 positions matching TRBD2. The CDR3 sequence is 15 residues long. Germline V gene lookup returns CDR1 ENHRY and CDR2 SYGVKD. J lost 3 bases, V lost 4 bases, and 7 bases had no gene match. The CDR3 spells CAISGRPAGGYEQYF. The CDR3 DNA follows: TGTGCCATCAGTGGACGTCCAGCGGGAGGCTACGAGCAGTACTTC.

This chain connects TRBV7-9 to TRBJ2-7; no clear D. Germline V gene lookup returns CDR1 SEHNR and CDR2 FQNEAQ (reference sequence). The V and J ends lost 4 bases and 5 bases respectively, with 24 bases between them. This CDR3 has 17 residues. CDR3 sequence reads: CASSSSLGPQRSHEQYF. The DNA for the CDR3 is TGTGCCAGCAGCTCCTCTCTCGGTCCACAGAGGAGCCACGAGCAGTACTTC.

The chain joins TRBV5-6 to TRBJ2-5, with a tentative D call TRBD1 (5 bases). V lost 0 bases and J 9 bases, leaving 9 bases between the germline ends. The CDR3 loop spans 12 amino acids. Per germline, CDR1 SGHDT and CDR2 YYEEEE. CDR3 sequence (DNA): TGTGCCAGCAGCTTGGCAGGGTGGGCCCAGTACTTC. This translates into CASSLAGWAQYF. Variable domain in full (rest from reference TRBV5-6 and TRBJ2-5): DAGVTQSPTHLIKTRGQQVTLRCSPKSGHDTVSWYQQALGQGPQFIFQYYEEEERQRGNFPDRFSGHQFPNYSSELNVNALLLGDSALYLCASSLAGWAQYFGPGTRLLVL.

The rearrangement uses TRBV6-6 and TRBJ1-1, with TRBD1 as a possible D gene (5 bases). The CDR3 totals 15 residues. CDR1 MNHNY and CDR2 SVGAGI come from the germline V gene (reference sequence). Between the trimmed V and J ends, which lost 8 bases and 3 bases, there was a span of 19 bases. DNA of the CDR3: TGTGCCAGCCCCCTCCGGGCAGGGTCGGACACTGAAGCTTTCTTT. The encoded protein is CASPLRAGSDTEAFF.

This clonotype was seen a handful of times. This CDR3 reads CASRLGTGAEAFF. CDR3 bases: TGTGCCAGCAGATTGGGGACAGGGGCCGAAGCTTTCTTT. The chain carries TRBV28 and TRBJ1-1; 10 positions agree with TRBD1. The CDR3 has 13 amino acids. V trimming: 6 bases; J trimming: 8 bases; junction bases outside the gene matches: 6. Germline V gene data show CDR1 as MDHEN and CDR2 as SYDVKM. Full variable domain (missing parts from reference TRBV28 and TRBJ1-1): DVKVTQSSRYLVKRTGEKVFLECVQDMDHENMFWYRQDPGLGLRLIYFSYDVKMKEKGDIPEGYSVSREKKERFSLILESASTNQTSMYLCASRLGTGAEAFFGQGTRLTVV.

The chain links TRBV4-3 to TRBJ1-2; TRBD1 might be the D (6 bases). Germline CDR1 reads LGHNA; CDR2 reads YSLEER. Between the trimmed V and J ends, which lost 4 bases and 5 bases, there was a span of 23 bases. This CDR3 comprises 17 residues. The CDR3 sequence: CASSLRVAGAVSYGYTF. The CDR3 DNA sequence: TGCGCCAGCAGCCTTAGGGTGGCAGGGGCAGTTAGTTATGGCTACACCTTC.

This rearrangement joins TRBV12-3 or TRBV12-4 to TRBJ2-1; D is perhaps TRBD1 (6 bases). Trimming stripped 2 bases from V and 7 bases from J, with 15 bases between. This CDR3 is built from 15 residues. The CDR3, as DNA: TGTGCCAGCAGTTTATTCAGGGGAATAGGGAATGAGCAGTTCTTC. It encodes CASSLFRGIGNEQFF.

The chain has TRBV5-4 and TRBJ2-1, with D perhaps matching TRBD2 (5 bases). CDR1 and CDR2 from the germline V gene are SGHNT and YYREEE (reference sequence). V shed 4 bases and J shed 5 bases, with 16 bases lying between them. This CDR3 is 15 amino acids long. CDR3 sequence: CASSPIHSGDNEQFF. The CDR3 region has the DNA TGTGCCAGCAGCCCAATCCACTCCGGGGACAATGAGCAGTTCTTC.

This chain links TRBV11-2 with TRBJ2-3; TRBD1 matches 9 bases. CDR3 length: 16 residues. CDR1 is SGHAT, CDR2 FQNNGV, per germline. V lost 1 base and J lost 3; bases outside the gene matches: 5. Here the CDR3 DNA reads TGTGCCAGCAGCTTAGGTGAGGACAGGGGAACAGATACGCAGTATTTT. Translated: CASSLGEDRGTDTQYF.

The V gene is TRBV12-3 or TRBV12-4, the J gene TRBJ2-7; 7 bases map to TRBD2. The junction had 10 bases not matched to a gene; V was cut back by 4 bases and J by 4 bases. The CDR3 runs to 15 residues. The DNA of the CDR3 is TGTGCCAGCAGTTCCGTCTGGCGGGAGCCATACGAGCAGTACTTC. It codes for CASSSVWREPYEQYF.

The chain carries TRBV28 and TRBJ2-1; weak D call: TRBD2 (7 bases). Trimming left V 8 bases short and J 1 base short, with 21 bases between. Germline values: CDR1 MDHEN, CDR2 SYDVKM. This CDR3 is built from 17 residues. In DNA form, the CDR3 reads TGTGCCAGCCTAGCGAGGTGGGGGGGGCAATCCTACAATGAGCAGTTCTTC. This codes for CASLARWGGQSYNEQFF. Using reference TRBV28 and TRBJ2-1 for the parts outside the CDR3, the full variable domain is DVKVTQSSRYLVKRTGEKVFLECVQDMDHENMFWYRQDPGLGLRLIYFSYDVKMKEKGDIPEGYSVSREKKERFSLILESASTNQTSMYLCASLARWGGQSYNEQFFGPGTRLTVL.

V and J are TRBV12-3 or TRBV12-4 and TRBJ1-5, with D unresolved. V was clipped by 6 bases and J by 6 bases, with 12 bases between them. This CDR3 has 13 residues. The CDR3 spells CASSLTEGQPQHF. The CDR3 DNA sequence: TGTGCCAGCAGCCTAACGGAGGGTCAGCCCCAGCATTTT.

The rearrangement links TRBV27 to TRBJ1-5, with D possibly TRBD1 on 5 matching bases. Germline CDR1 reads MNHEY; CDR2 reads SMNVEV (reference sequence). With 5 bases removed from V and 1 base from J, the gap between germline ends came to 15 bases. The CDR3 is 16 amino acids. The CDR3 DNA reads TGTGCCAGCAGTGGCGGGGCCCCGTGGAGCAATCAGCCCCAGCATTTT. Translation: CASSGGAPWSNQPQHF.

V usage is TRBV23-1 and J usage is TRBJ1-5, with a possible D match to TRBD1 (5 bases). TRBV23-1 is an ORF, and what it does is uncertain. Trimming pared 4 bases from V and 6 bases from J, leaving 22 bases between. This CDR3 has 17 amino acids. The CDR3 region has the DNA TGCGCCAGCAGTCTGGAGGGGAAGGATTGGACAAGTCAGCCCCAGCATTTT. It codes for CASSLEGKDWTSQPQHF.

The chain joins TRBV9 to TRBJ2-1, with 7 bases lining up with TRBD1. Unmatched junction bases numbered 3, after V lost 0 bases and J lost 9 bases. This CDR3 is built from 13 residues. Germline V gene data show CDR1 as SGDLS and CDR2 as YYNGEE. CDR3 sequence: CASSVGGGGEQFF. The CDR3 nucleotides read TGTGCCAGCAGCGTAGGAGGGGGCGGTGAGCAGTTCTTC.

The rearrangement joins TRBV4-3 to TRBJ2-7; D might be TRBD2 (5 bases). Germline V gives CDR1 LGHNA, CDR2 YSLEER. CDR3 length: 15 residues. The V and J ends lost 0 bases and 4 bases respectively, with 13 bases between them. DNA for the CDR3: TGCGCCAGCAGCCAAGAGAGGGCAGGTGTGTACGAGCAGTACTTC. It is translated as CASSQERAGVYEQYF.

The CDR3 protein is CASRNQAFYSPLHF. CDR3 DNA sequence: TGTGCCAGCAGAAACCAGGCGTTTTATTCACCCCTCCACTTT. The chain links TRBV7-9 to TRBJ1-6; no clear D gene. There are 14 residues in the CDR3. Germline loops: CDR1 SEHNR, CDR2 FQNEAQ (reference sequence). Trimming removed 6 bases from V and 8 bases from J, with 14 bases in between.

J is TRBJ2-5 and V is TRBV12-3 or TRBV12-4, with a possible D match to TRBD2 (6 bases). V gave up 5 bases and J gave up 2 bases, with 15 bases separating them. This CDR3 region has 15 residues. DNA for the CDR3: TGTGCCAGCAGTAGTCGCGGGGCTTCTCAAGAGACCCAGTACTTC. As protein: CASSSRGASQETQYF.

This clonotype has more than one count but fewer than ten. CDR3 in DNA: TGTGCCAGCAGCTCTCTCATAGCGGGGGTTGCCGGGGAGCTGTTTTTT. This encodes CASSSLIAGVAGELFF. J is TRBJ2-2 and V is TRBV6-6, with 9 bases lining up with TRBD2. Unmatched junction bases numbered 11, after V lost 6 bases and J lost 6 bases. The CDR3 totals 16 residues. The germline V gene has CDR1 MNHNY and CDR2 SVGAGI (reference sequence).

The table lists this clonotype with a few counts. The chain recombines TRBV28 with TRBJ2-7, with 15 positions matching TRBD2. The CDR3 covers 17 residues. From germline, CDR1 is MDHEN and CDR2 SYDVKM. The V and J ends lost 7 bases and 3 bases, in that order; junction bases with no gene match: 10. The CDR3 loop is CASKPPGLAGGYYEQYF. The CDR3 region has the DNA TGTGCCAGCAAGCCCCCGGGACTAGCGGGGGGATACTACGAGCAGTACTTC.

This chain connects TRBV9 to TRBJ1-5; D uncertain. V lost 0 bases and J 0 bases, leaving 4 bases between the germline ends. Germline V lookup: CDR1 SGDLS, CDR2 YYNGEE. This CDR3 contains 14 residues. DNA of the CDR3: TGTGCCAGCAGCGTAGGGCCTAGCAATCAGCCCCAGCATTTT. Translating it yields CASSVGPSNQPQHF.

The count of this clonotype is one. A read error is likely, as this CDR3 ends without the conserved phenylalanine or tryptophan. This rearrangement joins TRBV11-2 to TRBJ1-1, with 7 positions matching TRBD1. J was trimmed by 5 bases and V by 5 bases; bases with no gene match: 11. CDR3 length: 15 amino acids. Germline V gene sequence: CDR1 SGHAT, CDR2 FQNNGV. DNA of the CDR3: TGTGCCAGCAGCGGACGACAGGGCTTTCGGACTGAAGCTTTCTAT. Amino acids: CASSGRQGFRTEAFY.